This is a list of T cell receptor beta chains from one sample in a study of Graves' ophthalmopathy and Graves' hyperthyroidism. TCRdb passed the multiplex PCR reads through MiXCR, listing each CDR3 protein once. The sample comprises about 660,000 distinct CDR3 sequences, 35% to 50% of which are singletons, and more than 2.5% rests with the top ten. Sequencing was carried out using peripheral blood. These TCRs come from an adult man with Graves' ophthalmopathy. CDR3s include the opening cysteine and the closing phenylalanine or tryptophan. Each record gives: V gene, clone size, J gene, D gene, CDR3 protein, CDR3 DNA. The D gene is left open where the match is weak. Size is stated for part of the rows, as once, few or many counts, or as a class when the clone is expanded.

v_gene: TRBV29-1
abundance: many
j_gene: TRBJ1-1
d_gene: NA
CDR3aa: CSVAQNTEAFF
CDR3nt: TGCAGCGTTGCGCAGAACACTGAAGCTTTCTTT

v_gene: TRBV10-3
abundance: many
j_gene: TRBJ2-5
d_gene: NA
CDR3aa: CAISEGRATQETQYF
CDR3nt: TGTGCCATCAGTGAGGGCAGGGCAACGCAAGAGACCCAGTACTTC

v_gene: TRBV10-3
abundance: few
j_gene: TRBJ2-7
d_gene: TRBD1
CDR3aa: CASSRDSYSAYEQYF
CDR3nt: TGTGCCAGCAGTAGGGACAGTTACTCAGCCTACGAGCAGTACTTC

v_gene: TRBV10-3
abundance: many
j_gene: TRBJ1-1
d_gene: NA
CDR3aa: CATLGRPGTEAFF
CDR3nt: TGTGCCACTCTTGGGCGACCTGGGACTGAAGCTTTCTTT

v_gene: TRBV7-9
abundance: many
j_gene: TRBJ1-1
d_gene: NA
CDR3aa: CASSLLHGPEAFF
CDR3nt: TGTGCCAGCAGCCTTCTGCATGGCCCTGAAGCTTTCTTT

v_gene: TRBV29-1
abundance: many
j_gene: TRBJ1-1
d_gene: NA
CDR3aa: CSVEMTGDTEAFF
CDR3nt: TGCAGCGTTGAAATGACGGGCGACACTGAAGCTTTCTTT

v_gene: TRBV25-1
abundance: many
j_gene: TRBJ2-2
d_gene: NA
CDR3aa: CASQYGTTTGELFF
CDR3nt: TGTGCCAGTCAATACGGGACAACCACCGGGGAGCTGTTTTTT

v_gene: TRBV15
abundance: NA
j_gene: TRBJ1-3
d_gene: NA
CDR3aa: CATSSGRSSGNTIYF
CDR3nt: TGTGCCACCAGCAGTGGCAGGAGCTCTGGAAACACCATATATTTT

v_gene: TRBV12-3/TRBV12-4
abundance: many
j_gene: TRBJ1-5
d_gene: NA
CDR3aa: CASSPLGHPGQPQHF
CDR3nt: TGTGCCAGCAGTCCCTTGGGACACCCCGGGCAGCCCCAGCATTTT

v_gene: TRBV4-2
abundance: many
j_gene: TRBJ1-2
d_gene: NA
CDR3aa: CASSQDRHGYTF
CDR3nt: TGTGCCAGCAGCCAAGATAGACATGGCTACACCTTC

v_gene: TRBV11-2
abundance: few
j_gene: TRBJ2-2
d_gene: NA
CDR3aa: CASSLDGETGELFF
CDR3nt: TGTGCCAGCAGCTTAGATGGGGAGACCGGGGAGCTGTTTTTT

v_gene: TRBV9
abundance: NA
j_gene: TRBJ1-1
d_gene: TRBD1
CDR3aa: CASSVGQGDSTEAFF
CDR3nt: TGTGCCAGCAGCGTAGGTCAGGGGGATAGTACTGAAGCTTTCTTT

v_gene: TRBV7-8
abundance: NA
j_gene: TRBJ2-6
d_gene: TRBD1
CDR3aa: CASSQGGQGSSGANVLTF
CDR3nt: TGCGCCAGCAGCCAAGGCGGACAGGGTAGCTCTGGGGCCAACGTCCTGACTTTC

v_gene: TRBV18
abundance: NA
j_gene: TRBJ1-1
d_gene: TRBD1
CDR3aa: CASSPVTGWNTEAFF
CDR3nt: TGTGCCAGCTCACCAGTGACAGGGTGGAACACTGAAGCTTTCTTT

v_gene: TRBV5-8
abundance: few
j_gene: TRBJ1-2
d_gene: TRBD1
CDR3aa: CASGTGANYGYTF
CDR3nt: TGTGCCAGCGGGACAGGGGCTAACTATGGCTACACCTTC

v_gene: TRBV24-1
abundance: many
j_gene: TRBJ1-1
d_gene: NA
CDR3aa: CATSKTGQYGDTEAFF
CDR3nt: TGTGCCACCAGTAAAACCGGGCAGTACGGTGACACTGAAGCTTTCTTT

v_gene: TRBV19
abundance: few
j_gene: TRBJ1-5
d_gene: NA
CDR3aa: CASSIGGAPGQPQHF
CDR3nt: TGTGCCAGTAGTATAGGAGGGGCCCCAGGTCAGCCCCAGCATTTT

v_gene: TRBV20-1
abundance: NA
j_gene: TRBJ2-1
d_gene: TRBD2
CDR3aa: CSATSGGAVNEQFF
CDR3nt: TGCAGTGCTACTAGCGGGGGGGCCGTGAATGAGCAGTTCTTC

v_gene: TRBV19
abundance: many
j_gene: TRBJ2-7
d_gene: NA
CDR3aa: CASNSIGGERGQYF
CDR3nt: TGTGCCAGTAATAGTATAGGAGGGGAGCGAGGGCAGTACTTC

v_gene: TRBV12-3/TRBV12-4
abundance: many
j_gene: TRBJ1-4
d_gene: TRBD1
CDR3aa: CASSPGQGAQKLFF
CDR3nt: TGTGCCAGCAGCCCTGGACAGGGGGCGCAGAAACTGTTTTTT

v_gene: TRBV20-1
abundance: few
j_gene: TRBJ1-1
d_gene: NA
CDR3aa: CSARNGRNTEAFF
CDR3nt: TGCAGTGCTAGAAACGGGAGGAACACTGAAGCTTTCTTT

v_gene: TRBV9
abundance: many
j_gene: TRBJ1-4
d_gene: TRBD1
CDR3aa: CASSAGQSANEKLFF
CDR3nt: TGTGCCAGCAGCGCGGGACAGTCTGCTAATGAAAAACTGTTTTTT

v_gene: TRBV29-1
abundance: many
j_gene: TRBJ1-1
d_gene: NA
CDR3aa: CSVEFGGTEAFF
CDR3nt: TGCAGCGTTGAATTCGGCGGGACTGAAGCTTTCTTT

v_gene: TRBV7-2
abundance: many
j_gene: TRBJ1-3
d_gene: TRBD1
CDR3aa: CASSLRGGAGNTIYF
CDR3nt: TGTGCCAGCAGCTTACGAGGGGGCGCAGGAAACACCATATATTTT

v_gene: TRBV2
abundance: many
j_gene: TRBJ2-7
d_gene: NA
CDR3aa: CASRSGSHEQYF
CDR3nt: TGTGCCAGCCGAAGTGGGTCCCACGAGCAGTACTTC

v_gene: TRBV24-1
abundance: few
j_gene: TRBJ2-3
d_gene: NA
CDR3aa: CATSDLRDSTDTQYF
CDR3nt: TGTGCCACCAGTGATTTGCGGGACAGCACAGATACGCAGTATTTT

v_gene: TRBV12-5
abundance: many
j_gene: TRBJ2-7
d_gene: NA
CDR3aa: CASGPWQGSEQYF
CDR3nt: TGTGCTAGTGGTCCCTGGCAGGGATCCGAGCAGTACTTC

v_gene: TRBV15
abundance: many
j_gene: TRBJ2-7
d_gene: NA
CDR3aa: CATSRRGLGDYEQYF
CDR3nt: TGTGCCACCAGCCGTCGTGGGCTAGGTGACTACGAGCAGTACTTC

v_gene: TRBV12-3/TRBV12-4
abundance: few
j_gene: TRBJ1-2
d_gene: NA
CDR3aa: CASFRGGYGYTF
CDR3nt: TGTGCCAGCTTTAGGGGCGGCTATGGCTACACCTTC

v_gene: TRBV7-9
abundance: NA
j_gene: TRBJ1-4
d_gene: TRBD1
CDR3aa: CASQEGTGGGEKLFF
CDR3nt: TGTGCCAGCCAAGAGGGGACAGGGGGGGGTGAAAAACTGTTTTTT

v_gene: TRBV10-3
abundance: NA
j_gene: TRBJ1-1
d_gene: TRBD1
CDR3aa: CAIRDRDSENTEAFF
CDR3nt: TGTGCCATCAGGGATAGGGACAGTGAAAACACTGAAGCTTTCTTT

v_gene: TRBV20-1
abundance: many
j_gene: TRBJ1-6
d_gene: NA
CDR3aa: CSARIHPAHNSPLHF
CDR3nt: TGCAGCGCGCGAATACACCCTGCACATAATTCACCCCTCCACTTT

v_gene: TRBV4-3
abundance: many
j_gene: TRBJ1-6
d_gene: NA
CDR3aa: CASSQGDMSSPLHF
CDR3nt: TGCGCCAGCAGCCAAGGGGACATGAGTTCACCCCTCCACTTT

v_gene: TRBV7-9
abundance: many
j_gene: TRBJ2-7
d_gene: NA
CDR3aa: CASSLESHEQYF
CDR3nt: TGTGCCAGCAGCTTAGAAAGCCACGAGCAGTACTTC

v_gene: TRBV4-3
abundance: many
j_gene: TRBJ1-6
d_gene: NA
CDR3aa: CASSQEARGDSPLHF
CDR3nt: TGCGCCAGCAGCCAAGAGGCACGGGGCGATTCACCCCTCCACTTT

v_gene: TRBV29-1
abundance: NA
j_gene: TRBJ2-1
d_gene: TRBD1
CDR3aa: CSVGQGQYNEQFF
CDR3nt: TGCAGCGTTGGACAGGGGCAATACAATGAGCAGTTCTTC

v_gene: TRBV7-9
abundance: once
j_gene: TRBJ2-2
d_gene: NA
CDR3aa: CASSARGVRTGELFF
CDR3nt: TGTGCCAGCAGCGCAAGGGGGGTGAGGACCGGGGAGCTGTTTTTT

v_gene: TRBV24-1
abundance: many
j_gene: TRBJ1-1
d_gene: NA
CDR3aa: CATRKDGYTEAFF
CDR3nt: TGTGCCACCCGAAAGGACGGATACACTGAAGCTTTCTTT

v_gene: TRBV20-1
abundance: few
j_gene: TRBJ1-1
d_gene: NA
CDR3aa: CSARDFHPGATEAFF
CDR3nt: TGCAGTGCTAGAGATTTTCATCCGGGGGCGACTGAAGCTTTCTTT

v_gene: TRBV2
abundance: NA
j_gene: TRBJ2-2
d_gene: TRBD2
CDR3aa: CASSTLAGETYNEQFF
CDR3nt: TGTGCCAGCAGCACCTTAGCGGGGGAGACCTACAATGAGCAGTTTTTT

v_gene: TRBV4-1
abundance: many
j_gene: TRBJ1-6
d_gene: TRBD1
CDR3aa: CASSQEAPQGSVNSPLHF
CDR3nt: TGCGCCAGCAGCCAAGAGGCACCACAGGGGTCTGTTAATTCACCCCTCCACTTT

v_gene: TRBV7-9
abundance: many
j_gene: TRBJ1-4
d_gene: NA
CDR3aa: CASSLQGHQEKLFF
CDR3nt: TGTGCCAGCAGCTTACAAGGACACCAGGAAAAACTGTTTTTT

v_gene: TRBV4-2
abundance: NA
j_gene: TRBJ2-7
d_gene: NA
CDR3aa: CASSQERTDSYEQYF
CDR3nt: TGTGCCAGCAGCCAAGAGCGGACAGACTCCTACGAGCAGTACTTC

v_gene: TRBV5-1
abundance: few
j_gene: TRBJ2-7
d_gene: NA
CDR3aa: CASSWGGQTARDQYF
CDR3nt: TGCGCCAGCAGCTGGGGGGGACAGACAGCCCGCGATCAGTACTTC

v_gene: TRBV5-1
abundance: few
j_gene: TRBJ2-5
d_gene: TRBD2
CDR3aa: CATQVAGAVQETQYF
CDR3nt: TGCGCCACCCAGGTAGCGGGGGCGGTCCAAGAGACCCAGTACTTC

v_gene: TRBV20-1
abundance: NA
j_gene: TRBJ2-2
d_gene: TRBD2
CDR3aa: CSAWSSGRSAGELFF
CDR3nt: TGCAGTGCGTGGTCTAGCGGGAGATCGGCCGGGGAGCTGTTTTTT

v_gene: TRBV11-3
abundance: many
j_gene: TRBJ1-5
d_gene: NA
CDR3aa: CASSWVLDQPQHF
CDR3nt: TGTGCCAGCAGCTGGGTACTGGATCAGCCCCAGCATTTT

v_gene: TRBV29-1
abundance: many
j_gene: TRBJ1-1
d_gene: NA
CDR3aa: CSVEKGEAFF
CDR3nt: TGCAGCGTTGAGAAGGGGGAAGCTTTCTTT

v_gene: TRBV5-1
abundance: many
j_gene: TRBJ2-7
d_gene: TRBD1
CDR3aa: CASSWDRGLSYEQYF
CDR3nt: TGCGCCAGCAGCTGGGACAGGGGCTTATCCTACGAGCAGTACTTC

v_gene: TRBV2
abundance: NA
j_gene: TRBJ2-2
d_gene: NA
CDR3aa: CASIVGNTGELFF
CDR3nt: TGTGCCAGCATCGTGGGGAACACCGGGGAGCTGTTTTTT

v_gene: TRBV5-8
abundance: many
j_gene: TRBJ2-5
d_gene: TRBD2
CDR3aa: CASSRTSDQETQYF
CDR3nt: TGTGCCAGCAGCCGCACTAGCGACCAAGAGACCCAGTACTTC

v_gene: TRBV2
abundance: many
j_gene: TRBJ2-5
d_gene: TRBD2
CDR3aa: CASLDPSGGAETQYF
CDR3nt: TGTGCCAGTCTTGACCCTAGCGGGGGGGCTGAGACCCAGTACTTC

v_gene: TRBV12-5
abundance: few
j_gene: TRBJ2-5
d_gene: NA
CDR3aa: CASGLVVLGAAQAQETQYF
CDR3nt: TGTGCTAGTGGTTTGGTAGTATTGGGAGCGGCACAAGCCCAAGAGACCCAGTACTTC